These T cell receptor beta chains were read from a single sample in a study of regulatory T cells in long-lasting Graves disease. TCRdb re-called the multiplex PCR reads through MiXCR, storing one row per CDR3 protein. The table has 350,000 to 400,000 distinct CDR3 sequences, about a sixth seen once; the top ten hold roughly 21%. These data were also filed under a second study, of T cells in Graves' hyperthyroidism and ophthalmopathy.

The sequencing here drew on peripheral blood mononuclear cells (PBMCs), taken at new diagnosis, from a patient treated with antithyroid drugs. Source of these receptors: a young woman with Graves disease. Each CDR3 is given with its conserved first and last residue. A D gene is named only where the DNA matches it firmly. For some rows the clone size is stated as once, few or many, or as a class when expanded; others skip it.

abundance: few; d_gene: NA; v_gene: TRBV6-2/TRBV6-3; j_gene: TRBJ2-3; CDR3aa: CASSGSADTQYF
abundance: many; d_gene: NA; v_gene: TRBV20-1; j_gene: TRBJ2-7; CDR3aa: CSARGRTVRSSYEQYF
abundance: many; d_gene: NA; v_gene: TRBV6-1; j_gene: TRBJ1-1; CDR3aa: CASSETRAKAFF
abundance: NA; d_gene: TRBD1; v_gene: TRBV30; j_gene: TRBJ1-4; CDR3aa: CAWGHPGQGLNEKLFF
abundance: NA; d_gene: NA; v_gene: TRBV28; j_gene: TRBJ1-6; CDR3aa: CASNTGGNSPLHF
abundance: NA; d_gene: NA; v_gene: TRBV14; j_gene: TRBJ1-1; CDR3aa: CASSLVVWAEAFF
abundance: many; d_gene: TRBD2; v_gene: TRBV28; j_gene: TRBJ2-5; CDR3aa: CASSYSGGARETQYF
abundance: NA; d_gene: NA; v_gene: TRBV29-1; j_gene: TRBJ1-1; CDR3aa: CSVEGFTEAFF
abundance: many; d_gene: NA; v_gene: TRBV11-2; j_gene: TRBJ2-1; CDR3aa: CASSLVWSDNNEQFF
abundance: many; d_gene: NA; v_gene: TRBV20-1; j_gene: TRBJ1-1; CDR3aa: CAKTPPGDLRAFF
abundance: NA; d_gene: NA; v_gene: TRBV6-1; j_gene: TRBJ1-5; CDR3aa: CASRLTVSDQPQHF
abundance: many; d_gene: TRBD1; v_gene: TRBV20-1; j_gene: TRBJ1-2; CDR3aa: CSARTGNYGYTF
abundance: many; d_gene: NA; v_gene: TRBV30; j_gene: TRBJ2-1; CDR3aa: CAWSVGDLSYNEQFF
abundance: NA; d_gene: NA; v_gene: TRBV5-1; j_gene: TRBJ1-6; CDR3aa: CASSPALQGNSPLHF
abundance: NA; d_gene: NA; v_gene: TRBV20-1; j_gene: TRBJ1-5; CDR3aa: CSASLGTSNQPQHF
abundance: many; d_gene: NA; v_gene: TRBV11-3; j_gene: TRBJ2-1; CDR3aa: CASSFIGQAYNEQFF
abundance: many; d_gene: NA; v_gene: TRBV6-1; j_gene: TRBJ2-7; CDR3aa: CASSENWTDRIHEQYF
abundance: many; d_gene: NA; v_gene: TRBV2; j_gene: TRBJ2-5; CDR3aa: CASSDNGETQYF
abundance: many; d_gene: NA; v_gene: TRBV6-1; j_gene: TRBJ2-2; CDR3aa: CAISGEHVTGELFF
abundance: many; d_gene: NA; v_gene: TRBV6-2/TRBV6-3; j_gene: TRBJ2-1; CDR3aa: CASSYISSSYNEQFF
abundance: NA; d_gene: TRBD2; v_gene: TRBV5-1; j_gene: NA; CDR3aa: CASSLRSGTRHEQFF
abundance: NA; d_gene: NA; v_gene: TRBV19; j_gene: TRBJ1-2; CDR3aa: CASSAWTRAGDGYTF
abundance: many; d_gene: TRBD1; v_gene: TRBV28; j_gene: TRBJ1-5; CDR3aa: CASSLPTGPNQPQHF
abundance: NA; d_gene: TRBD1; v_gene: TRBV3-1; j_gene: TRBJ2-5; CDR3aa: CASSPRTGSETQYF
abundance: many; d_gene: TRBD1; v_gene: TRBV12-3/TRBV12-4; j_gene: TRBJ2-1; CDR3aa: CASSPETGVRNEQFF
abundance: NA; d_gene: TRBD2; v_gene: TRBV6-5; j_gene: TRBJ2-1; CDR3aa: CASSYVGLADNEQFF
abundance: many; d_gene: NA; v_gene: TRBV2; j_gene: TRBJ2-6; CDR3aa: CASRDENGRPIGAGANVLTF
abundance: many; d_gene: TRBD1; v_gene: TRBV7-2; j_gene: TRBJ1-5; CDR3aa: CASSRTGGVTQPQHF
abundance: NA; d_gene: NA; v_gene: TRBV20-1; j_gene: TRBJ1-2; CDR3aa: CSARGTDHYGYTF
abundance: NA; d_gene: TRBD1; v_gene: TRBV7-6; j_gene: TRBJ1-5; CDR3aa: CASSPYPTGGNQPQHF
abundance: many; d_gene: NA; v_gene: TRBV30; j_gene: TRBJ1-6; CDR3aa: CAWTQGTGSPLHF
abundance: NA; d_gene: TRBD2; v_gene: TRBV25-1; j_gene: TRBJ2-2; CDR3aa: CASSGLGLAGGSTGELFF
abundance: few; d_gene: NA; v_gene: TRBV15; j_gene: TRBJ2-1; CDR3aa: CATSRDPPTREEQFF
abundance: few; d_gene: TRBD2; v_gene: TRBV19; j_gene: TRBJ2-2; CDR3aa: CASRLAAVVGELFF
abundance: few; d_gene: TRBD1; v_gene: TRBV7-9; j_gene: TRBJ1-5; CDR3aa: CASSPRDRGDNQPQHF
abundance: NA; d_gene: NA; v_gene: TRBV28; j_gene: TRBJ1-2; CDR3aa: CASSFLKGGRGYTF
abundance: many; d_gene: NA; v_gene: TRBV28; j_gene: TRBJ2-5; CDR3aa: CASSLITDQETQYF
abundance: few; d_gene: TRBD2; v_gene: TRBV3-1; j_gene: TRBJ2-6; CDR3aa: CASSRSSGGAGANVLTF
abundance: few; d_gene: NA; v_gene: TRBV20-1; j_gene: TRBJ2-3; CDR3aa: CSARAAGSTDTQYF
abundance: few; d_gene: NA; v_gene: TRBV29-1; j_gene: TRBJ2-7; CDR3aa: CSARVGGEQYF